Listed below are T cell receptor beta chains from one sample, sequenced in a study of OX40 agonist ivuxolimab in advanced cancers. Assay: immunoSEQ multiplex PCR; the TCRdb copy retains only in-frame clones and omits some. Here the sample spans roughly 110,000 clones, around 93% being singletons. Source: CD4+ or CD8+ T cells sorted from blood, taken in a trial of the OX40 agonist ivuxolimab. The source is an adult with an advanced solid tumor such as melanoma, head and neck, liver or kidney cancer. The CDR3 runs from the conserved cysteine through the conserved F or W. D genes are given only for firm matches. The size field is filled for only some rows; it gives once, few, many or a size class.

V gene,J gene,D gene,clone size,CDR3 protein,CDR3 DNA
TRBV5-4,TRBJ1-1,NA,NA,CASSPGTEIPNTEAFF,TGTGCCAGCAGCCCTGGTACGGAGATCCCGAACACTGAAGCTTTCTTT
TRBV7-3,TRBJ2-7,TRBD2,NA,CASSSSGRRLPYEQYF,TGTGCCAGCAGCTCCAGCGGGAGGAGGCTCCCCTACGAGCAGTACTTC
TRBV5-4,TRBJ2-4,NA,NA,CASSSAVPPDIQYF,TGTGCCAGCAGTTCTGCCGTGCCACCTGACATTCAGTACTTC
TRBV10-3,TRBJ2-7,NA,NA,CAISESAGTNYEQYF,TGTGCCATCAGTGAGTCGGCAGGGACCAACTACGAGCAGTACTTC
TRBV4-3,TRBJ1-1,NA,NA,CASSQGGPTEAFF,TGCGCCAGCAGCCAAGGGGGGCCCACTGAAGCTTTCTTT
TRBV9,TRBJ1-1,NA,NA,CASSSATAMNTEAFF,TGTGCCAGCAGCTCCGCGACGGCCATGAACACTGAAGCTTTCTTT
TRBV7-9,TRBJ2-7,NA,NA,CASSPAQGQSYEQYF,TGTGCCAGCAGCCCAGCGCAGGGGCAGAGCTACGAGCAGTACTTC
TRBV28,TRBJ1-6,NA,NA,CATLSRILYNSPLHF,TGTGCCACCCTAAGCCGTATTCTTTATAATTCACCCCTCCACTTT
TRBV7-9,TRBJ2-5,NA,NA,CASSLSWASEQETQYF,TGTGCCAGCAGCTTAAGCTGGGCTAGCGAACAAGAGACCCAGTACTTC
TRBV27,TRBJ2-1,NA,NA,CASSRYNEQFF,TGTGCCAGCAGCCGGTACAATGAGCAGTTCTTC
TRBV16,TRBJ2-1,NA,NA,CASSPRTSYNEQFF,TGTGCCAGCAGCCCGCGAACATCCTACAATGAGCAGTTCTTC
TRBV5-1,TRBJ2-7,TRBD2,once,CASSLVGTGGYEQYF,TGCGCCAGCAGCTTGGTCGGGACGGGGGGCTACGAGCAGTACTTC
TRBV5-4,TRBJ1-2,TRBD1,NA,CASSPGQGNYGYTF,TGTGCCAGCAGCCCGGGACAGGGAAACTATGGCTACACCTTC
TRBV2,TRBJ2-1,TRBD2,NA,CASTPGLALREQFF,TGTGCCAGCACTCCGGGACTAGCTCTGCGGGAGCAGTTCTTC
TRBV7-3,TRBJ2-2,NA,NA,CASRLTGAGELFF,TGTGCCAGCAGATTGACAGGAGCCGGGGAGCTGTTTTTT
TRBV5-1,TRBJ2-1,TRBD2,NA,CASSLPGTSDRPDPYNEQFF,TGCGCCAGCAGCCTACCCGGGACTAGCGATCGTCCTGACCCCTACAATGAGCAGTTCTTC
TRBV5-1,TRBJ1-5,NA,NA,CASSSWAGSQPQHF,TGCGCCAGCAGCTCGTGGGCAGGGAGTCAGCCCCAGCATTTT
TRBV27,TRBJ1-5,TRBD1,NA,CASSLYPTGVGQPQHF,TGTGCCAGCAGTTTATACCCGACAGGGGTAGGGCAGCCCCAGCATTTT
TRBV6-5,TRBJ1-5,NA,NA,CASSYKPAGFNQPQHF,TGTGCCAGCAGTTACAAGCCAGCAGGCTTCAATCAGCCCCAGCATTTT
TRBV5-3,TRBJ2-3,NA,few,CARSLVAWAGPCTDTQYF,TGTGCCAGAAGCTTGGTGGCGTGGGCGGGACCTTGCACAGATACGCAGTATTTT
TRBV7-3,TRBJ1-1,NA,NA,CASSFRVNTEAFF,TGTGCCAGCAGCTTTAGGGTGAACACTGAAGCTTTCTTT
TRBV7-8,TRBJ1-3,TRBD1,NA,CASSPILQGQGISGNTIYF,TGTGCCAGCAGCCCGATCCTTCAGGGACAGGGGATATCTGGAAACACCATATATTTT
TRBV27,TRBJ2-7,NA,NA,CASSLSVAVPYEQYF,TGTGCCAGCAGTTTATCCGTGGCGGTACCCTACGAGCAGTACTTC
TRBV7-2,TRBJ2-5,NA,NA,CASTSPRDQETQYF,TGTGCCAGCACCTCCCCCCGGGACCAAGAGACCCAGTACTTC
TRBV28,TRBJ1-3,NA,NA,CASSPEGRLSSGNTIYF,TGTGCCAGCAGTCCTGAAGGCCGGCTTAGCTCTGGAAACACCATATATTTT
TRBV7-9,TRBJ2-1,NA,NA,CASSSGHGQFF,TGTGCCAGCAGCTCGGGGCATGGGCAGTTCTTC
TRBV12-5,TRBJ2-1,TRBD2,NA,CASGGLADNEQFF,TGTGCTAGTGGGGGACTAGCGGACAATGAGCAGTTCTTC
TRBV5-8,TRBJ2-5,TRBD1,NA,CASSYGTGVGETQYF,TGTGCCAGCAGCTATGGGACAGGGGTAGGGGAGACCCAGTACTTC
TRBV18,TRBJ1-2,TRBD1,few,CASSPGQIYGYTF,TGTGCCAGCTCACCGGGACAGATCTATGGCTACACCTTC
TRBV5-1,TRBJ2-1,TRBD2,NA,CASSGTSGSYNEQFF,TGCGCCAGCAGCGGAACTAGCGGGAGCTACAATGAGCAGTTCTTC
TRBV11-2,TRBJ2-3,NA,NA,CASSISQATDTQYF,TGTGCCAGCAGCATTTCCCAGGCCACAGATACGCAGTATTTT
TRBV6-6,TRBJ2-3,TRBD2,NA,CASSSRDYAGTDTQYF,TGTGCCAGCAGTTCCCGGGACTACGCAGGCACAGATACGCAGTATTTT
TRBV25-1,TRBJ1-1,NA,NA,CASSEVSGLDTEAFF,TGTGCCAGCAGTGAAGTGTCAGGGCTCGACACTGAAGCTTTCTTT
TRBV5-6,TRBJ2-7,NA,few,CASSLRWIPSSYEQYF,TGTGCCAGCAGCTTGCGGTGGATCCCGAGCTCCTACGAGCAGTACTTC
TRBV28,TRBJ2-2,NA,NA,CASSLGTSTEGELFF,TGTGCCAGCAGTTTGGGGACAAGCACCGAGGGGGAGCTGTTTTTT
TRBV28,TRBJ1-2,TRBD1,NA,CASSSGTGGSYYGYTF,TGTGCCAGCAGTTCCGGGACAGGGGGTAGTTACTATGGCTACACCTTC
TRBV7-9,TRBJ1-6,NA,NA,CASSEDSGRANSPLHF,TGTGCCAGCAGCGAGGACTCCGGGAGGGCTAATTCACCCCTCCACTTT
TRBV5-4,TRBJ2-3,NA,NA,CASSNSTDTQYF,TGTGCCAGCAGCAACTCCACAGATACGCAGTATTTT
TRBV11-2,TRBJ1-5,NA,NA,CASSLNSNQPQHF,TGTGCCAGCAGCTTGAATAGCAATCAGCCCCAGCATTTT
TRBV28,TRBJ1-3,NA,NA,CASSLMSSGNTIYF,TGTGCCAGCAGTTTAATGAGCTCTGGAAACACCATATATTTT
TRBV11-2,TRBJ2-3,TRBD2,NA,CASSREGYTQYF,TGTGCCAGCAGCAGGGAGGGGTACACGCAGTATTTT
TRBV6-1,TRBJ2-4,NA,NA,CASTSVGNIQYF,TGTGCCAGCACATCGGTGGGAAACATTCAGTACTTC
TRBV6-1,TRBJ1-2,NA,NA,CATVISNYGYTF,TGTGCCACCGTAATATCAAACTATGGCTACACCTTC
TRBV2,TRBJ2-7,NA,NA,CASNEPFAYEQYF,TGTGCCAGCAATGAGCCCTTTGCCTACGAGCAGTACTTC
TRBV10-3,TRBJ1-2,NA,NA,CAISAPGQLSNYGYTF,TGTGCCATCAGTGCCCCCGGACAGCTATCTAACTATGGCTACACCTTC
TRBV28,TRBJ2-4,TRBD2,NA,CASSGLGYIQYF,TGTGCCAGCAGTGGACTAGGGTACATTCAGTACTTC